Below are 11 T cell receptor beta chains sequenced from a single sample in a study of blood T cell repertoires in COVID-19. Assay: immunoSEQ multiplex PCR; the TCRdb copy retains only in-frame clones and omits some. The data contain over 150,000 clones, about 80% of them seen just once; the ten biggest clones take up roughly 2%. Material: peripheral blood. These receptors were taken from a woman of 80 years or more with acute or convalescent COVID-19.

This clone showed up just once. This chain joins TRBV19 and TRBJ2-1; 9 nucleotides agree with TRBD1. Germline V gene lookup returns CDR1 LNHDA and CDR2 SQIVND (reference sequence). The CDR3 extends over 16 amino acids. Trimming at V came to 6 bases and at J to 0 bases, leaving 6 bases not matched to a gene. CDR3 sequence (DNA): TGTGCCAGTAGCCGGGGGACAGGGTTCTCCTACAATGAGCAGTTCTTC. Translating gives CASSRGTGFSYNEQFF.

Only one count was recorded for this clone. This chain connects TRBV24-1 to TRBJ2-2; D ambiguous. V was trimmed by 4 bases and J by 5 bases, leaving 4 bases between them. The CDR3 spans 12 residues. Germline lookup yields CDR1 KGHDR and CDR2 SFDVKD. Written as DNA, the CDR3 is TGTGCCACCAGTGAATCGACCGGGGAGCTGTTTTTT. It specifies CATSESTGELFF.

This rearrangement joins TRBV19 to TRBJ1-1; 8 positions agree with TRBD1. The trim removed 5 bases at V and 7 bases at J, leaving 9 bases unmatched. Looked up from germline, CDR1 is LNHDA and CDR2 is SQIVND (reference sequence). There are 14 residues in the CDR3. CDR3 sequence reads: CASSPGTGLFEAFF. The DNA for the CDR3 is TGTGCCAGTAGTCCAGGGACAGGCCTATTTGAAGCTTTCTTT.

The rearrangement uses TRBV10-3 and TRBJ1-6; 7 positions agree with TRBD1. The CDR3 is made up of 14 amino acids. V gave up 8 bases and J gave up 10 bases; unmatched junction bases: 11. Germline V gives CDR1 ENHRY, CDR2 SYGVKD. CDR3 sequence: CAIGKGQPTSPLHF. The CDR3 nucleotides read TGTGCCATCGGCAAGGGACAGCCGACCTCACCCCTCCACTTT.

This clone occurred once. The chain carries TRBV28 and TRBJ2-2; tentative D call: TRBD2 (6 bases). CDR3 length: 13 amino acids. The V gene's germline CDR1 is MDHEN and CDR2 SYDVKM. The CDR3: CGIGGPNTGELFF. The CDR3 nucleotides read TGTGGGATCGGGGGACCAAACACCGGGGAGCTGTTTTTT.

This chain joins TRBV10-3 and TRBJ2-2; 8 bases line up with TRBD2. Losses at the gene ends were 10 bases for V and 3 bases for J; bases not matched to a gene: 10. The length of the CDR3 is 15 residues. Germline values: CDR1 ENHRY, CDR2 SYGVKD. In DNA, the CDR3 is TGTGCCACTTCCACAGCGGGAGAGGACACCGGGGAGCTGTTTTTT. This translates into CATSTAGEDTGELFF.

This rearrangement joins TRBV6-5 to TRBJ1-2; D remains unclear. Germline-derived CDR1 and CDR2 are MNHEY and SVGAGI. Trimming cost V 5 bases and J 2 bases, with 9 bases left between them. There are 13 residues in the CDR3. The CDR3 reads CASSPQQNYGYTF. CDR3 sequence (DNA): TGTGCCAGCAGTCCTCAACAGAACTATGGCTACACCTTC.

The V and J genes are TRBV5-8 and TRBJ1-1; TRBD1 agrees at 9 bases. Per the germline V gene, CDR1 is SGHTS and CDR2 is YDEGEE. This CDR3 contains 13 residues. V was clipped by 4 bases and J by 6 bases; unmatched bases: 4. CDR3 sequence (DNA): TGTGCCAGCAGCGGACAGGGGATTGCTGAAGCTTTCTTT. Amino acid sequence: CASSGQGIAEAFF.

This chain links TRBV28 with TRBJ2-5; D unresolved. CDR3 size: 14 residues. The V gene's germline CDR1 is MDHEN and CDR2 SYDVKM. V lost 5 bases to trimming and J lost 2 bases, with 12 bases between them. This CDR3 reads CASSPRGQQETQYF. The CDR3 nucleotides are TGTGCCAGCAGTCCGCGCGGTCAGCAAGAGACCCAGTACTTC.

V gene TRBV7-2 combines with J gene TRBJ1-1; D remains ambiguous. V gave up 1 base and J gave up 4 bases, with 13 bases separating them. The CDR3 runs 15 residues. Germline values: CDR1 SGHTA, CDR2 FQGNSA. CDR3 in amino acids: CASSLVWGGGTEAFF. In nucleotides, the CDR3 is TGTGCCAGCAGCTTAGTATGGGGAGGTGGCACTGAAGCTTTCTTT. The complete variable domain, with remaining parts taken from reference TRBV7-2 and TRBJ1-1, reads GAGVSQSPSNKVTEKGKDVELRCDPISGHTALYWYRQSLGQGLEFLIYFQGNSAPDKSGLPSDRFSAERTGGSVSTLTIQRTQQEDSAVYLCASSLVWGGGTEAFFGQGTRLTVV.

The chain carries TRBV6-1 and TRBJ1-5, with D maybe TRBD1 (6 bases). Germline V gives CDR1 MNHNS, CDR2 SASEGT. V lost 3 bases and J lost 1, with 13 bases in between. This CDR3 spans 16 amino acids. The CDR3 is CASSDLPGQSNQPQHF. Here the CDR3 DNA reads TGTGCCAGCAGTGACCTTCCGGGACAAAGCAATCAGCCCCAGCATTTT.